This T cell receptor (beta chain) was identified in a study of blood T cell repertoires in COVID-19. Trimming removed 3 bases at V and 6 bases at J, with 5 bases between. Germline values: CDR1 KGHSH, CDR2 LQKENI. This CDR3 is built from 11 residues. Profiled with immunoSEQ multiplex PCR; TCRdb holds only in-frame clones, not every one. The repertoire holds about 180,000 clones, 65% to 90% seen once, with about 9.6% in the top ten. Regarding this clone: It may be a read error: a sequence one base away is much more abundant.

The source of this sequence is a man aged 45 to 65 with active or convalescent COVID-19. The sequencing sample was made of peripheral blood. The chain uses TRBV18 and TRBJ1-2; D call uncertain. Written as DNA, the CDR3 is TGTGCCAGCTCACCGGGAGATGGCTACACCTTC. Translated: CASSPGDGYTF.